This T cell receptor beta chain emerged from a study of regulatory T cells in long-lasting Graves disease. This clonotype appeared a few times. Its antigen is undetermined. Libraries of TCR beta came from iRepertoire HTBI primers plus Arm-PCR of CDR3 regions. Via MiXCR, TCRdb re-called the multiplex PCR reads, giving one row per CDR3 protein. The sample holds under 400,000 distinct CDR3 sequences, approximately 15% seen once. General study findings and limits: There were preferences for TRBV28, TRBJ1-2 and TRBJ2-5 in persistent disease.

Germline values: CDR1 KGHDR, CDR2 SFDVKD. The CDR3 has 16 amino acids. The V segment lost 7 bases and the J segment 0 bases; nucleotides outside the gene matches: 7. As for time point: newly diagnosed GD, antithyroid drugs for less than 3 months. The authors made the TCR library using RNA they extracted from PBMCs. These data were also filed under a second study, of T cells in Graves' hyperthyroidism and ophthalmopathy.

The chain combines TRBV24-1 with TRBJ2-4, with 8 bases lining up with TRBD1. This specimen was peripheral blood mononuclear cells (PBMCs), taken at new diagnosis, from a patient treated with antithyroid drugs. The clonotype originates from a man between 40 and 49 years old with Graves disease. CDR3 residues: CATRLRQGIAKNIQYF. CDR3 coding DNA: TGTGCCACCAGACTCAGACAGGGGATAGCCAAAAACATTCAGTACTTC.